These 15 T cell receptor beta chains were all obtained from the same sample, sequenced in a study of cytomegalovirus exposure and HLA in healthy donors. 13 Jbeta primers and 60 Vbeta primers were used for the PCR. Data came from immunoSEQ multiplex PCR; TCRdb stores just in-frame clones and leaves some out. The sample carries 200,000 to 250,000 clones, around 89% recorded once. Sequenced input: PBMCs. The source of these receptors is a woman aged 18-29 years in good health and CMV-seronegative.

The chain employs TRBV18 and TRBJ1-3; 9 nucleotides match TRBD1. Unmatched junction bases numbered 4, after V lost 3 bases and J lost 1 base. Per germline, CDR1 KGHSH and CDR2 LQKENI. The CDR3 contains 16 residues. In nucleotides, the CDR3 is TGTGCCAGCTCACCCTTGGACAGGGGTTCTGGAAACACCATATATTTT. Translation gives CASSPLDRGSGNTIYF.

CDR3 in DNA: TGTGCCAGTAACGTCGGGACAGATACGCAGTATTTT. Translating gives CASNVGTDTQYF. The J gene is TRBJ2-3, the V gene TRBV19; D gene unclear. Germline loops: CDR1 LNHDA, CDR2 SQIVND (reference sequence). The CDR3 has 12 residues. V shed 7 bases and J shed 3 bases, with 8 bases lying between them.

The V call is TRBV11-3, the J call TRBJ2-7, with TRBD1 matching over 7 bases. Unmatched junction bases numbered 15, after V lost 3 bases and J lost 1 base. This CDR3 has 18 amino acids. Germline loops: CDR1 SGHNT, CDR2 YENEEA. DNA for the CDR3: TGTGCCAGCAGCTTCCCCGGTCCGGGACAGCGACTATCCTACGAGCAGTACTTC. It translates to CASSFPGPGQRLSYEQYF.

This clone was seen a single time. The chain carries TRBV11-3 and TRBJ2-7; 8 bases are shared with TRBD1. The V and J ends lost 5 bases and 3 bases, in that order; junction bases with no gene match: 9. The V gene's germline CDR1 is SGHNT and CDR2 YENEEA. The CDR3 runs 15 residues. The CDR3 bases are TGTGCCAGCAGCCCCCCGGACAGGGTAGGCTACGAGCAGTACTTC. This translates into CASSPPDRVGYEQYF.

The rearrangement links TRBV7-2 to TRBJ2-7; 7 bases are shared with TRBD2. V lost 2 bases and J lost 2; bases outside the gene matches: 9. Germline values: CDR1 SGHTA, CDR2 FQGNSA. CDR3 size: 16 residues. The CDR3 is CASSLSWGGRTYEQYF. CDR3 sequence (DNA): TGTGCCAGCAGCTTAAGCTGGGGGGGTAGGACCTACGAGCAGTACTTC.

The V gene is TRBV6-1, the J gene TRBJ1-3; 7 nucleotides align to TRBD1. V lost 5 bases, J lost 8 bases, and 9 bases stayed unmatched. This CDR3 spans 14 amino acids. CDR1 is MNHNS and CDR2 is SASEGT in the germline V gene. The DNA for the CDR3 is TGTGCCAGCAGTCAGGGATGGACAGGCGACACCATATATTTT. This encodes CASSQGWTGDTIYF.

The V gene is TRBV19, the J gene TRBJ1-5, with D uncertain. This CDR3 region has 15 residues. The ends were cut back, 0 bases at V and 2 bases at J, with 8 bases in the middle. CDR1 and CDR2 from the germline V gene are LNHDA and SQIVND (reference sequence). CDR3 residues: CASSIEWSRNQPQHF. The CDR3 DNA sequence: TGTGCCAGTAGTATAGAATGGAGCCGCAATCAGCCCCAGCATTTT.

V usage is TRBV13 and J usage is TRBJ1-1; D possibly corresponds to TRBD1 (6 bases). Trimming removed 7 bases at V and 6 bases at J, with 24 bases between. Germline assignment: CDR1 PRHDT and CDR2 FYEKMQ (reference sequence). This CDR3 is 16 amino acids long. CDR3 sequence reads: CASTVGGGGRRPEAFF. The CDR3 DNA reads as TGTGCCAGCACCGTGGGGGGAGGGGGGAGAAGGCCTGAAGCTTTCTTT.

This chain links TRBV4-1 with TRBJ1-4; the D is unclear. The V gene's germline CDR1 is MGHRA and CDR2 YSYEKL. This CDR3 spans 16 amino acids. Trimming removed 0 bases at V and 5 bases at J, with 13 bases between. The CDR3 nucleotides read TGCGCCAGCAGCCAAGAAGTTGGGAGGAGAAATGAAAAACTGTTTTTT. This sequence encodes CASSQEVGRRNEKLFF.

This clone was counted a few times. This chain uses TRBV5-6 with TRBJ1-5; D remains unclear. CDR1 SGHDT and CDR2 YYEEEE come from the germline V gene. With 0 bases removed from V and 2 bases from J, the gap between germline ends came to 12 bases. This CDR3 spans 16 amino acids. The DNA of the CDR3 is TGTGCCAGCAGCTTGGCCATCGGTATTGGCAATCAGCCCCAGCATTTT. This translates into CASSLAIGIGNQPQHF.

The V call is TRBV29-1, the J call TRBJ1-4, with D perhaps TRBD1 (5 bases). The V gene lost 7 bases and the J gene lost 8 bases, with 20 bases spanning the gap. The CDR3 loop spans 14 amino acids. Germline-derived CDR1 and CDR2 are SQVTM and ANQGSEA. Here the CDR3 DNA reads TGCAGCGGGGTAGGGGTTTCAGAGCCCGAAAAACTGTTTTTT. It specifies CSGVGVSEPEKLFF.

This clone was detected once. CDR3 bases: TGTGCCACCAGCAGAGGGGGGGTCGGGGCAAGGGGCGAGCAGTACTTC. Protein: CATSRGGVGARGEQYF. The J gene is TRBJ2-7, the V gene TRBV15; D possibly corresponds to TRBD2 (6 bases). The CDR3 length is 16 residues. Germline CDR1 and CDR2: LNHNV and YYDKDF (reference sequence). The germline V and J ends were trimmed by 1 base and 6 bases, with 19 bases remaining between them.

The chain joins TRBV27 to TRBJ1-2; no clear D. Germline-derived CDR1 and CDR2 are MNHEY and SMNVEV (reference sequence). This CDR3 is built from 13 residues. Trimming took off 4 bases at V and 8 bases at J, with 14 bases between the two ends. CDR3 protein: CASSSQAGRGYTF. Here the CDR3 DNA reads TGTGCCAGCAGTTCCCAGGCTGGGAGAGGCTACACCTTC.

This chain connects TRBV14 to TRBJ1-1; 8 nucleotides agree with TRBD1. J gave up 0 bases and V 4 bases, and 7 bases lay outside the gene matches. Looked up from germline, CDR1 is SGHDN and CDR2 is FVKESK. This CDR3 is built from 16 residues. As DNA, the CDR3 is TGTGCCAGCAGCCCCCGGACAGGGCGGATGAACACTGAAGCTTTCTTT. Its protein is CASSPRTGRMNTEAFF.

The rearrangement joins TRBV6-5 to TRBJ2-5; 13 bases are a match to TRBD2. The J call may be incorrect, as the DNA end agrees better with TRBJ2-7. Per the germline V gene, CDR1 is MNHEY and CDR2 is SVGAGI. The CDR3 has 16 amino acids. CDR3 sequence reads: CASSFSGLAGNYEQYF. CDR3 nucleotide sequence: TGTGCCAGCAGTTTTTCGGGACTAGCGGGAAACTACGAGCAGTACTTC.